This record looks at one T cell receptor beta chain sequence and its context. The data stem from a study of blood T cell repertoires in COVID-19. Across the whole study: Samples came from the United States, Italy and Spain, spanning acute and convalescent COVID-19. From T cells, B-cell-depleted T cells, or PBMCs came the material, which was cDNA or gDNA.

Germline V gene lookup returns CDR1 GTSNPN and CDR2 SVGIG (reference sequence). V was shortened by 5 bases and J by 0 bases, with 8 bases between the two germline ends. The CDR3 covers 13 residues. Original processing notes: It was from reference gene primer amplification that nucleated cell counts were estimated. Sequencing used immunoSEQ multiplex PCR; TCRdb keeps in-frame clones, though not all of them. That table gives V, J and clone size, and the DNA gave D and trimming. Among under 90,000 clones listed, 65% to 90% were seen once. The sequence was collected from a man older than 75 with acute or convalescent COVID-19. The chain joins TRBV30 to TRBJ1-5; D may be TRBD1 (5 bases). Sample: peripheral blood. The CDR3 here is CAWGGDSNQPQHF. In nucleotides, the CDR3 is TGTGCCTGGGGGGGAGATAGCAATCAGCCCCAGCATTTT.